This TCR beta chain was obtained from a study of blood T cells in healthy people across ages. Trimming cost V 3 bases and J 2 bases, with 15 bases left between them. The CDR3 is 16 residues long. The germline CDR1 and CDR2 sequences are SGHTA and FQGNSA. Broader study findings: TCR beta diversity per million T cells fell roughly linearly with age.

PBMCs were isolated at a quantity of at least 7 million per sample. A second PCR, run for roughly 7 to 11 cycles, used a sample-barcoded 5' primer plus a J-beta primer mix. MiXCR, run by TCRdb on the 5' RACE reads, gives a single entry per CDR3 protein. The sample lists around 790,000 distinct CDR3 sequences, 40% to 50% occurring once. Comment on this clonotype: The antigen is undetermined.

The rearrangement links TRBV7-2 to TRBJ2-3; TRBD2 might be the D (6 bases). Sample: blood. This TCR derives from a man aged 55 to 70 in good health. As DNA, the CDR3 is TGTGCCAGCAGCTTTAGTGGCGGGACCTACACAGATACGCAGTATTTT. This translates into CASSFSGGTYTDTQYF.